The rows below give T cell receptor beta chains drawn from one sample of a study of blood T cell repertoires in COVID-19. Produced via immunoSEQ multiplex PCR; TCRdb's table is partial and in-frame only. The sample contains 350,000 to 550,000 clones, 70% to 90% of which appear only once. The material sequenced was PBMCs or T cells enriched from blood (not recorded which). The receptor source for this set is a woman aged 18-35 years with acute COVID-19. Both conserved end residues are part of each CDR3. D genes are given only for firm matches. Only some rows state a clone size, as once, few, many or a class for expanded clones.

DNA: TGTGCCAGCAGTGAAGGAGACAGGGGGCCCGTGTGGGTCGAGCAGTACTTC
CDR3: CASSEGDRGPVWVEQYF
size: NA
J: TRBJ2-7
V: TRBV6-1
D: TRBD1

DNA: TGTGCCAGCAGCTCCTCGAGCTCGGGGGGCTTGGCGTACTTC
CDR3: CASSSSSSGGLAYF
size: NA
J: TRBJ2-7
V: TRBV6-6
D: NA

DNA: TGTGCCAGTAGAGACACTAGCACAGATACGCAGTATTTT
CDR3: CASRDTSTDTQYF
size: NA
J: TRBJ2-3
V: TRBV19
D: NA

DNA: TGTGCCAGCAGCTTAGATATGAGACAGGGGCAGGGAGAGACCCAGTACTTC
CDR3: CASSLDMRQGQGETQYF
size: NA
J: TRBJ2-5
V: TRBV11-2
D: TRBD1

DNA: TGTGCCTGGAGTTTACAGTTTCAGGGTGGCTACACCTTC
CDR3: CAWSLQFQGGYTF
size: NA
J: TRBJ1-2
V: TRBV30
D: NA

DNA: TGCAGCGTGGCCCCCGAGCGGGAGCCGTACGAGCAGTACTTC
CDR3: CSVAPEREPYEQYF
size: NA
J: TRBJ2-7
V: TRBV29-1
D: TRBD2

DNA: TGTGCCAGCAGCCAAGATTCAGGGGGCCATGGCTACACCTTC
CDR3: CASSQDSGGHGYTF
size: NA
J: TRBJ1-2
V: TRBV3-1/TRBV3-2
D: TRBD1

DNA: TGTGCCATCTCCGGGACAGCGCTTAGGGGCTACACCTTC
CDR3: CAISGTALRGYTF
size: NA
J: TRBJ1-2
V: TRBV10-3
D: TRBD1

DNA: TGTGCCAGCAGTTCCCGACAGGACGATCAGCCCCAGCATTTT
CDR3: CASSSRQDDQPQHF
size: NA
J: TRBJ1-5
V: TRBV28
D: NA

DNA: TGCAGCGCAGCAAAAGCAGGGACATATGGCTACACCTTC
CDR3: CSAAKAGTYGYTF
size: NA
J: TRBJ1-2
V: TRBV29-1
D: NA

DNA: TGTGCCAGCAGCTTGTTGTACTCCATATCCGGGGAAAAACTGTTTTTT
CDR3: CASSLLYSISGEKLFF
size: NA
J: TRBJ1-4
V: TRBV11-2
D: NA

DNA: TGTGCCAGCAGAACCGGGACAGGGATTGACCATGGCTACACCTTC
CDR3: CASRTGTGIDHGYTF
size: NA
J: TRBJ1-2
V: TRBV7-3
D: TRBD1

DNA: TGTGCCAGCAGTCTGCTGCGGGCATCCTACGAGCAGTACTTC
CDR3: CASSLLRASYEQYF
size: NA
J: TRBJ2-7
V: TRBV6-2/TRBV6-3
D: NA

DNA: TGTGCCAGCTCACTCCTCTCTAGCGGGAGTCAGAATGAGCAGTTCTTC
CDR3: CASSLLSSGSQNEQFF
size: NA
J: TRBJ2-1
V: TRBV18
D: TRBD2

DNA: TGTGCCAGCAGCACCTACCCCGGGACAGGGAAGTTCTTC
CDR3: CASSTYPGTGKFF
size: NA
J: TRBJ2-1
V: TRBV7-2
D: TRBD1

DNA: TGTGCCAGCAGCCGCGGAGGGACAGGGAACACTGAAGCTTTCTTT
CDR3: CASSRGGTGNTEAFF
size: NA
J: TRBJ1-1
V: TRBV14
D: TRBD1

DNA: TGTGCCAGTAGTTCCCACGACAGGTTCGATCAGCCCCAGCATTTT
CDR3: CASSSHDRFDQPQHF
size: once
J: TRBJ1-5
V: TRBV19
D: NA

DNA: TGTGCCAGCAGCCGTTGGCCCGGGGAGGGTGGCTACACCTTC
CDR3: CASSRWPGEGGYTF
size: NA
J: TRBJ1-2
V: TRBV5-5
D: NA

DNA: TGTGCCAGCAGTTTATCGGGACAGGGACTGGATTCACCCCTCCACTTT
CDR3: CASSLSGQGLDSPLHF
size: NA
J: TRBJ1-6
V: TRBV28
D: TRBD1

DNA: TGTGCCAGCAGCTTGGGGCCTAGCGGCTACTCCTACAATGAGCAGTTCTTC
CDR3: CASSLGPSGYSYNEQFF
size: NA
J: TRBJ2-1
V: TRBV7-6
D: TRBD2

DNA: TGTGCCAGCAGTTTAGGGGGCGACTATGGCTACACCTTC
CDR3: CASSLGGDYGYTF
size: NA
J: TRBJ1-2
V: TRBV12-3/TRBV12-4
D: NA